The 12 T cell receptor beta chains below all came from one sample that was sequenced in a study of cytomegalovirus exposure and HLA in healthy donors. Primers: 60 Vbeta forward and 13 Jbeta reverse. Produced via immunoSEQ multiplex PCR; TCRdb's table is partial and in-frame only. The sample carries 90,000 to 110,000 clones, more than 60% recorded once. Specimen: PBMCs. Receptors were obtained from a woman in her thirties or forties in good health and CMV-seropositive.

V and J are TRBV28 and TRBJ2-2; 7 bases line up with TRBD1. The germline gives CDR1 MDHEN, CDR2 SYDVKM. The junction had 5 bases not matched to a gene; V was cut back by 7 bases and J by 0 bases. The CDR3 extends over 15 amino acids. The chain's CDR3 is CASIRGGSNTGELFF. CDR3 bases: TGTGCCAGCATCAGAGGGGGCTCGAACACCGGGGAGCTGTTTTTT.

Regarding this clone: The sample contains more than one DNA sequence encoding this CDR3. The CDR3 coding sequence is TGTGCCAGTAGTATTGCCGGGACTGAAGCTTTCTTT. This sequence encodes CASSIAGTEAFF. This sequence joins TRBV19 and TRBJ1-1; D not resolved. Trimming pared 3 bases from V and 5 bases from J, leaving 7 bases between. CDR1 LNHDA and CDR2 SQIVND come from the germline V gene (reference sequence). This CDR3 contains 12 residues.

This chain joins TRBV5-4 and TRBJ2-7; TRBD2 might be the D (6 bases). The CDR3 is 13 amino acids. Trimming pared 7 bases from V and 0 bases from J, leaving 11 bases between. The V gene's germline CDR1 is SGHNT and CDR2 YYREEE (reference sequence). This chain's CDR3 is CASGGKSSYEQYF. The CDR3 DNA follows: TGTGCCAGCGGCGGGAAGAGCTCCTACGAGCAGTACTTC.

V is TRBV21-1 and J is TRBJ2-7; the table's D call, TRBD1, was not checked against the DNA. TRBV21-1 is reported as a pseudogene. This CDR3 region has 12 residues. The CDR3, as DNA: TGTGCCAGCAGCAGTTACAGGGGGTCGAAGTACTTC. This gives the protein CASSSYRGSKYF.

This chain uses TRBV10-3 with TRBJ2-7; D is ambiguous. CDR3 size: 12 residues. Germline CDR1 is ENHRY and CDR2 is SYGVKD. V lost 6 bases and J lost 2, with 8 bases in between. The DNA for the CDR3 is TGTGCCATCAGGGCTCCCACCTACGAGCAGTACTTC. Protein: CAIRAPTYEQYF.

The chain is built from TRBV5-4 and TRBJ1-1; tentative D call: TRBD1 (6 bases). Germline V gene sequence: CDR1 SGHNT, CDR2 YYREEE (reference sequence). This CDR3 has 15 residues. V gave up 3 bases and J gave up 1 base, with 13 bases separating them. CDR3 protein: CASSSASQGNTEAFF. For the CDR3, the DNA is TGTGCCAGCAGCTCTGCATCACAGGGGAACACTGAAGCTTTCTTT.

CDR3 protein: CASSKGLGARSPLHF. CDR3 sequence (DNA): TGTGCCAGCAGCAAAGGGTTAGGGGCACGGTCACCCCTCCACTTT. The rearrangement links TRBV21-1 to TRBJ1-6; TRBD1, the table's D call, was not compared with the DNA. TRBV21-1 has pseudogene status. The CDR3 covers 15 residues.

The chain employs TRBV7-2 and TRBJ1-3; perhaps TRBD1 as D (6 bases). Germline V gene data show CDR1 as SGHTA and CDR2 as FQGNSA. Trimming cost V 5 bases and J 2 bases, with 13 bases left between them. CDR3 size: 15 residues. The CDR3 loop is CASSVQGSPGNTIYF. Written as DNA, the CDR3 is TGTGCCAGCAGCGTACAGGGCAGTCCTGGAAACACCATATATTTT.

V and J are TRBV6-1 and TRBJ2-7; the D gene is possibly TRBD1 (7 bases). Trimming removed 7 bases from V and 1 base from J, with 14 bases in between. Germline V gene data show CDR1 as MNHNS and CDR2 as SASEGT. The CDR3 contains 14 residues. The DNA for the CDR3 is TGTGCCAGCAACACTGCAGGGGGGTCCTACGAGCAGTACTTC. Translation gives CASNTAGGSYEQYF.

The chain recombines TRBV14 with TRBJ1-1; 9 bases are a match to TRBD1. V was pared by 1 base and J by 4 bases, with 19 bases of the junction left unmatched. This CDR3 is built from 20 residues. Germline-derived CDR1 and CDR2 are SGHDN and FVKESK. The CDR3 loop is CASSQGAPGQGGERTTEAFF. In nucleotides, the CDR3 is TGTGCCAGCAGCCAAGGGGCTCCGGGACAGGGAGGAGAGAGGACCACTGAAGCTTTCTTT.

The V and J genes are TRBV11-3 and TRBJ2-5; 15 bases agree with TRBD2. The trim removed 1 base at V and 5 bases at J, leaving 5 bases unmatched. The V gene's germline CDR1 is SGHNT and CDR2 YENEEA. The CDR3 is made up of 17 amino acids. The CDR3 loop is CASSLGGLAGGGETQYF. In nucleotides, the CDR3 is TGTGCCAGCAGCTTAGGGGGACTAGCGGGAGGCGGGGAGACCCAGTACTTC.

This clone was observed a single time. The V and J genes are TRBV5-4 and TRBJ2-7; 8 bases agree with TRBD1. The CDR3 spans 12 residues. After removal of 4 bases from V and 6 bases from J, the junction contained 3 bases not matched to a gene. Germline CDR1 is SGHNT and CDR2 is YYREEE (reference sequence). The chain's CDR3 is CASSRTGREQYF. The CDR3 nucleotides are TGTGCCAGCAGCCGGACAGGGCGCGAGCAGTACTTC.